This T cell receptor (beta chain) was sequenced in a study of cytomegalovirus exposure and HLA in healthy donors. General study results and limits: Fewer N-insertions than the approximately 700-donor mean were reportedly shown by an Asian-associated ancestry cluster in a later analysis.

Comment on this clone: Its antigen is as yet unknown.

At the time of sampling, donors were nominally healthy, though unrecorded immune exposures were likely. The PCR contained 60 Vbeta and 13 Jbeta primers. Repertoires were generated with immunoSEQ multiplex PCR, while TCRdb's copy carries only in-frame clones and drops some. The sample has over 110,000 clones, 82% seen once. The CDR3 has 15 residues. Germline loops: CDR1 SGHRS, CDR2 YFSETQ. Trimming stripped 4 bases from V and 0 bases from J, with 12 bases between. This chain uses TRBV5-1 with TRBJ2-3; D might be TRBD2 (5 bases). This clonotype was sampled from a male donor in good health and CMV-seronegative. The sequencing sample was made of PBMCs. This CDR3 is CASSPVPSSTDTQYF. CDR3 in DNA: TGCGCCAGCAGCCCCGTCCCTAGCAGCACAGATACGCAGTATTTT.